Given below is one T cell receptor (beta chain) in context. What it binds is not known. These data belong to a study of vaccination and CD4 T cells after COVID-19. Specified treatment: roughly ten-day PBMC culture with coronavirus spike peptide pools or control peptides (ViraFEST assay). Trimming at V came to 5 bases and at J to 7 bases, leaving 11 bases not matched to a gene. The CDR3 loop spans 15 amino acids. The germline gives CDR1 SGHTA, CDR2 FQGNSA. With the Oncomine TCR Beta short-read assay, DNA from cultured CD4+ T cells was sequenced. TCRdb re-analysed the PCR reads in MiXCR, keeping a single row per CDR3 protein. The sample records approximately 15,000 distinct CDR3 sequences, less than 60% being singletons.

The origin of this receptor is a human donor who had recovered from COVID-19. The sample taken for sequencing was CD4+ T cells from blood, cultured in vitro. The J gene is TRBJ2-1, the V gene TRBV7-2; 7 bases line up with TRBD1. CDR3 region: CASSDRVRVGNEQFF. CDR3 DNA sequence: TGTGCCAGCAGCGACAGGGTCCGGGTGGGGAATGAGCAGTTCTTC.